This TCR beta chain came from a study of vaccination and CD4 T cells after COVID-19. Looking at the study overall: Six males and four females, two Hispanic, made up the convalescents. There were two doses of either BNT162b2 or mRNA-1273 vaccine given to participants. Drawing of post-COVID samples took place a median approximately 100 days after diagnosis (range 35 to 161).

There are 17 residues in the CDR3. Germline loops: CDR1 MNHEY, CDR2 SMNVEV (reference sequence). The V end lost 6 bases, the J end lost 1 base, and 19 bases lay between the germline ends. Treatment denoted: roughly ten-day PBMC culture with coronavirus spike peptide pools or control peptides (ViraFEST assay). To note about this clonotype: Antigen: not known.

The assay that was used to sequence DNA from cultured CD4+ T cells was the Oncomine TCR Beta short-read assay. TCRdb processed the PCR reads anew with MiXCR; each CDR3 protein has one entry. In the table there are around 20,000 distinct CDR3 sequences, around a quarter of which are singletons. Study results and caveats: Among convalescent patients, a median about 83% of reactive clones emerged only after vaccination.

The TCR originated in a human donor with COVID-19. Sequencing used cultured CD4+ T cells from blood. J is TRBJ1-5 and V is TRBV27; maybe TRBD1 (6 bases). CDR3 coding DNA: TGTGCCAGCAGCAACGCCGGGGCCCAGGGGAGCAATCAGCCCCAGCATTTT. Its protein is CASSNAGAQGSNQPQHF.